The entry below describes one TCR beta chain. Trimming took off 3 bases at V and 5 bases at J, with 11 bases between the two ends. The CDR3 spans 15 residues. Germline loops: CDR1 KGHSH, CDR2 LQKENI. Clones were sequenced by immunoSEQ multiplex PCR, and TCRdb holds only the in-frame ones, with some missing. The sample lists about 60,000 clones, 90% to 95% occurring once. The record originates from a study of T cell changes during pregnancy in multiple sclerosis. Here the sequenced sample was CD4+ T cells from peripheral blood mononuclear cells, taken in the first trimester of pregnancy. The V gene is TRBV18, the J gene TRBJ1-6; D might be TRBD1 (6 bases). This sequence originates from a female donor with multiple sclerosis, enrolled in a pregnancy study. CDR3 sequence (DNA): TGTGCCAGCTCACCCGCTTGGACAGATAATTCACCCCTCCACTTT. As protein: CASSPAWTDNSPLHF.